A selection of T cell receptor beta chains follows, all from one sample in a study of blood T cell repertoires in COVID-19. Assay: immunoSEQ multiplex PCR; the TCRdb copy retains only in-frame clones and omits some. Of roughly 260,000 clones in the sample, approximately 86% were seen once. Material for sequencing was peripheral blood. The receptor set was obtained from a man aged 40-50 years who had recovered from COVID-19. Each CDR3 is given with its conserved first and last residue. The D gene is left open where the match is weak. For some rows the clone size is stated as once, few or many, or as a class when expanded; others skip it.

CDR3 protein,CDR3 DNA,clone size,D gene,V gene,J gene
CASSIEGLVYNEQFF,TGTGCCAGTAGTATAGAGGGACTAGTCTACAATGAGCAGTTCTTC,.,TRBD2,TRBV19,TRBJ2-1
CASINPDEQYF,TGTGCCAGTATAAACCCAGACGAGCAGTACTTC,few,.,TRBV19,TRBJ2-7
CASSSIGQGVTDTQYF,TGTGCCAGCAGTTCAATCGGACAGGGTGTTACAGATACGCAGTATTTT,.,TRBD1,TRBV2,TRBJ2-3
CASSPEAYGYTF,TGTGCCAGCAGCCCCGAAGCTTATGGCTACACCTTC,.,.,TRBV12-3/TRBV12-4,TRBJ1-2
CASSLEGEGDGYTF,TGTGCCAGCAGCTTAGAAGGGGAAGGAGATGGCTACACCTTC,few,.,TRBV5-6,TRBJ1-2
CASSTASGNTIYF,TGTGCCAGCAGCACAGCCTCTGGAAACACCATATATTTT,once,.,TRBV27,TRBJ1-3
CASSYYRTSGANVLTF,TGTGCCAGCAGTTACTACAGGACCTCTGGGGCCAACGTCCTGACTTTC,.,.,TRBV6-5,TRBJ2-6
CAWSVSGVGAQYF,TGTGCCTGGAGTGTTTCAGGGGTAGGAGCGCAGTATTTT,.,.,TRBV30,TRBJ2-3
CASSQGVEYEQYF,TGTGCCAGCAGCCAAGGTGTAGAGTACGAGCAGTACTTC,.,.,TRBV3-1/TRBV3-2,TRBJ2-7
CASSPGTGRTDTQYF,TGTGCCAGCTCCCCCGGGACAGGACGCACAGATACGCAGTATTTT,.,TRBD1,TRBV18,TRBJ2-3
CASSFLDWEGQDEQYF,TGTGCCAGCAGCTTCCTAGATTGGGAGGGCCAGGACGAGCAGTACTTC,.,TRBD2,TRBV7-9,TRBJ2-7
CASSRPLDRTYGYTF,TGTGCCAGTAGCAGACCGCTCGACAGAACCTATGGCTACACCTTC,.,.,TRBV19,TRBJ1-2
CASAGTSVFNEQFF,TGTGCCAGCGCGGGGACTAGCGTCTTCAATGAGCAGTTCTTC,.,TRBD2,TRBV27,TRBJ2-1
CSVARTSGTGELFF,TGCAGCGTTGCTCGGACTAGCGGCACCGGGGAGCTGTTTTTT,.,TRBD2,TRBV29-1,TRBJ2-2
CATSHFLGTVVPEGYTF,TGTGCCACCAGTCATTTCCTAGGGACAGTCGTCCCTGAGGGCTACACCTTC,.,TRBD1,TRBV24-1,TRBJ1-2